This T cell receptor beta chain originates from a study of Graves' ophthalmopathy and Graves' hyperthyroidism. Notes on the study in general: In blood, most expanded thyroid clonotypes above 0.001 frequency were also detected.

In regard to this clonotype: Its antigen is unknown.

In this cohort, patients with other autoimmune diseases, uncontrolled infections, pregnancy or lactation were excluded. Diagnosis used clinical symptoms, serum thyroxine, TRAb, thyroid ultrasound and orbital computed tomography. The authors amplified TCR beta CDR3 regions from RNA transcripts. First-round RT-PCR employed HTBI primers, with a second-round multiplex PCR after it. Via MiXCR, TCRdb re-called the multiplex PCR reads, giving one row per CDR3 protein. The sample yields 580,000 or so distinct CDR3 sequences, 39% seen once. The sequenced sample was peripheral blood or thyroid tissue (not recorded which). The TCR sequence derives from an adult man with Graves' hyperthyroidism.

CDR3 sequence: CASSPDKGFEGTPTEAFF. The CDR3 coding sequence is TGTGCCAGCAGCCCAGACAAAGGATTCGAAGGGACGCCGACCGAAGCTTTCTTT. J is TRBJ1-1 and V is TRBV14, with D perhaps TRBD1 (5 bases). The CDR3 consists of 18 residues. V was clipped by 4 bases and J by 8 bases, with 29 bases between them. Germline CDR1 reads SGHDN; CDR2 reads FVKESK. Based on the CDR3 plus reference TRBV14 and TRBJ1-1, the full variable domain is EAGVTQFPSHSVIEKGQTVTLRCDPISGHDNLYWYRRVMGKEIKFLLHFVKESKQDESGMPNNRFLAERTGGTYSTLKVQPAELEDSGVYFCASSPDKGFEGTPTEAFFGQGTRLTVV.